This is a list of T cell receptor beta chains from one sample in a study of regulatory T cells in long-lasting Graves disease. Using its own MiXCR run on the multiplex PCR reads, TCRdb lists one record per CDR3 protein. Here the sample spans under 450,000 distinct CDR3 sequences, more than 20% being singletons. The sample here was peripheral blood mononuclear cells (PBMCs), taken when the disease was refractory, from a patient treated with antithyroid drugs. The receptor set was obtained from a woman between 35 and 50 years old with Graves disease. Each CDR3 is given with its conserved first and last residue. Each record gives: J gene, D gene, CDR3 length, V gene, clone size, CDR3 protein, CDR3 DNA. D genes are given only for firm matches. Clone size appears in some rows only: once, few, many, or a class for an expanded clone.

TRBJ1-1 | - | 15 | TRBV27 | few | CASSLSPKVGTEAFF | TGTGCCAGCAGTTTATCTCCTAAGGTCGGGACTGAAGCTTTCTTT
TRBJ2-2 | - | 15 | TRBV20-1 | - | CSASSSVAGTGELFF | TGCAGTGCTAGTAGTAGTGTAGCAGGCACCGGGGAGCTGTTTTTT
TRBJ2-7 | - | 15 | TRBV11-2 | few | CASSLDGRESYEQYF | TGTGCCAGCAGCTTAGATGGCAGGGAATCCTACGAGCAGTACTTC
TRBJ2-7 | TRBD1 | 16 | TRBV7-9 | - | CASSHGTGGHSYEQYF | TGTGCCAGCAGCCATGGGACAGGGGGCCACTCCTACGAGCAGTACTTC
TRBJ2-7 | TRBD2 | 15 | TRBV28 | many | CASSPSGPLSYEQYF | TGTGCCAGCAGCCCTAGCGGGCCCCTCTCCTACGAGCAGTACTTC
TRBJ2-5 | - | 18 | TRBV28 | many | CASSTSGLAGMNQETQYF | -
TRBJ1-5 | - | 12 | TRBV7-2 | few | CASSLVGAAQHF | TGTGCCAGCAGCTTAGTAGGGGCGGCCCAGCATTTT
TRBJ2-3 | - | 14 | TRBV2 | many | CASSGAGGTDTQYF | TGTGCCAGCAGTGGGGCGGGCGGCACAGATACGCAGTATTTT
TRBJ1-1 | TRBD1 | 17 | TRBV11-1 | many | CASSLDIQGVSDTEAFF | TGTGCCAGCAGCTTAGATATCCAGGGGGTGTCGGACACTGAAGCTTTCTTT
TRBJ2-7 | - | 14 | TRBV15 | - | CATSRDHGEWEQYF | TGTGCCACCAGCAGAGATCATGGGGAGTGGGAGCAGTACTTC
TRBJ2-2 | - | 18 | TRBV28 | many | CASSPPVGAGPNTGELFF | TGTGCCAGCAGTCCCCCGGTCGGTGCGGGCCCGAACACCGGGGAGCTGTTTTTT
TRBJ2-7 | - | 15 | TRBV28 | many | CASSLSGRLIGEQYF | TGTGCCAGCAGTTTATCGGGACGCCTAATTGGGGAGCAGTACTTC
TRBJ2-5 | - | 13 | TRBV4-1 | many | CASSQGPRETQYF | TGCGCCAGCAGCCAAGGACCTAGGGAGACCCAGTACTTC
TRBJ2-7 | TRBD2 | 14 | TRBV19 | few | CASRPSGSSYEQYF | TGTGCCAGTAGACCGAGCGGGAGCTCCTACGAGCAGTACTTC
TRBJ2-7 | TRBD2 | 12 | TRBV6-1 | - | CAVGGGTYEQYF | TGTGCCGTTGGGGGGGGGACCTACGAGCAGTACTTC
TRBJ1-5 | - | 14 | TRBV6-1 | - | CASSEQGWNQPQHF | TGTGCCAGCAGTGAACAGGGTTGGAATCAGCCCCAGCATTTT
TRBJ1-3 | - | 14 | TRBV11-2 | - | CASSEGLAGNTIYF | TGTGCCAGCAGCGAGGGGTTAGCTGGAAACACCATATATTTT
TRBJ2-5 | - | 11 | TRBV28 | many | CATIFGETQYF | TGTGCCACGATATTCGGAGAGACCCAGTACTTC
TRBJ2-7 | TRBD2 | 16 | TRBV20-1 | many | CSARDAGTSGIYEQYF | TGCAGTGCTAGAGATGCCGGGACTAGCGGGATATACGAGCAGTACTTC
TRBJ1-3 | - | 14 | TRBV29-1 | few | CSVEIDITGNTIYF | TGCAGCGTTGAAATCGACATTACTGGAAACACCATATATTTT
TRBJ2-5 | TRBD2 | 15 | TRBV28 | many | CASRSWTSGRETQYF | TGTGCCAGCAGGTCTTGGACTAGCGGGAGAGAGACCCAGTACTTC
TRBJ1-2 | TRBD1 | 14 | TRBV6-5 | - | CASSYDRGPYGYTF | TGTGCCAGCAGTTACGACAGGGGCCCCTATGGCTACACCTTC
TRBJ2-2 | - | 11 | TRBV7-9 | few | CASTSSGELFF | TGTGCCAGCACTTCGTCGGGGGAGCTGTTTTTT
TRBJ2-7 | - | 13 | TRBV20-1 | - | CSARDPWGYEQYF | TGCAGTGCTAGAGATCCGTGGGGATACGAGCAGTACTTC
TRBJ2-7 | TRBD2 | 18 | TRBV29-1 | many | CSVEIAGLAGASPYEQYF | TGCAGCGTTGAGATAGCCGGACTAGCGGGAGCCTCACCGTACGAGCAGTACTTC
TRBJ2-6 | - | 13 | TRBV6-1 | - | CALRHSGANVLTF | TGTGCCTTACGGCACTCTGGGGCCAACGTCCTGACTTTC
TRBJ1-1 | - | 13 | TRBV11-3 | - | CASSLDLGAEAFF | TGTGCCAGCAGCTTAGACCTAGGCGCTGAAGCTTTCTTT